The present entry profiles one T cell receptor (beta chain) with its context. The target of this receptor is not known. One base away there is no much larger clone; base qualities are not given. This entry belongs to a study of siplizumab effects on memory and regulatory T cells (dated by TCRdb to between 2017 and 2020). Regarding the study in general: The study examined how the anti-CD2 antibody siplizumab affects alloreactive T-cell subsets in allogeneic mixed lymphocyte reactions built from human PBMCs.

To prepare the library, the immunoSEQ multiplex PCR assay was applied. Each sample had 80,000 to 100,000 TCR templates assayed by the deep sequencing platform. Genomic DNA extracted from sorted T cells was the material used for TCRbeta CDR3 sequencing. The paper's data handling went like this. The R programming language was used for clonal analysis of TCRbeta CDR3 data. Unstimulated samples were compared with post-reaction CFSE-low samples to define alloreactive CD4+ and CD8+ clones. Regulatory or non-regulatory origin of alloreactive CD4+ clones was assigned by matching sequences to the sorted unstimulated Treg and non-Treg repertoires. Held by TCRdb, this immuneACCESS table contains in-frame sequences only and omits some clones. Under half of the omission traces to an unresolved V gene where checked; the cause of the rest is unknown. V, J and clone size derive from that table, while D and trimming were established from the DNA sequence. This sample comprises about 91,000 clones, 95% to 97% of them detected only once. Of the sample, 0.025% to 0.035% falls within the top ten clones.

Study-level results and caveats: Among mappable alloreactive CD4+ clones, an average Treg-derived fraction of 68.8% was observed with siplizumab, compared with approximately 30% in control reactions. Unstimulated naive T cells appeared more diverse than memory T cells, and naive cells seemed to contribute substantially to the alloresponse. About 75-95% of proliferating CD4+ or CD8+ clones could not be given a naive or memory phenotype. Sequences below about 10^-5 frequency were poorly captured, so only a minor fraction of alloreactive clones could be mapped to unstimulated subsets. Whether proliferating Tregs from siplizumab cultures actually had suppressive function was not functionally confirmed. Siplizumab significantly reduced the cumulative frequency of alloreactive sequences traceable to unstimulated CD4+ memory T cells.

In a few donor pairs, further sequencing was done on unstimulated CD8+ naive, CD4+ memory, CD8+ TEMRA, CD4+ naive and CD8+ effector memory subsets. TCRbeta CDR3 sequencing was performed on sorted unstimulated T cells and on proliferating T cells recovered from mixed lymphocyte reactions. Fresh whole blood from approximately 10 HLA-typed healthy donors was used to isolate PBMCs. From the cysteine through the phenylalanine, the CDR3 covers 13 amino acids. The kept DNA is CDR3 alone, 39 bases in frame from the first base. Relative to germline, V is 3 bases shorter and J is 2 bases shorter, with 7 bases between their ends. CDR1 and CDR2 are drawn from the germline V gene: KGHSH, LQKENI.

The clonotype was recovered from a human donor in good health. Sequencing used naive CD4+ T cells sorted from blood. Explained via the paper, the cell subset or site label denotes: unstimulated naive T cells. The chain is assembled from TRBV18 and TRBJ2-5, with the D gene uncertain. In nucleotides, the sequence is TGTGCCAGCTCACCGCCTAGTCAAGAGACCCAGTACTTC. The translation is CASSPPSQETQYF.